The present TCR beta chain was sequenced within a study of post-analysis software for immune sequencing data. About the study: Disease trajectories encompassed relapsing-remitting, secondary progressive and progressive-relapsing multiple sclerosis. Study observations and caveats: Patients with multiple sclerosis recorded significantly lower normalized Chao1 diversity than controls, the study found. With F measure, samples from one preparation batch clustered together strongly. The study found TRBV5-6, TRBV5-1 and TRBV20-1 among five or six TRBV segments more frequent in patients than controls.

In its sample, this clonotype was seen a few times. Its antigen is unknown. The CDR3 runs 15 residues. The V gene end was trimmed by 4 bases and the J gene end by 1 base; junction bases not matched to a gene: 7. Germline lookup yields CDR1 SQVTM and CDR2 ANQGSEA. Unique-molecular-identifier-tagged TCR beta cDNA libraries were used. TCRdb re-called the PCR reads through MiXCR, storing one row per CDR3 protein. The sample yields under 650,000 distinct CDR3 sequences, 40% to 50% seen once. This TCR was recovered from a girl aged 5-17 years with multiple sclerosis. The material sequenced was blood. The chain employs TRBV29-1 and TRBJ2-3; 8 bases agree with TRBD1. The CDR3 DNA is TGCAGCGTTGTTGGGGCCAGGGGGCGCACAGATACGCAGTATTTT. This translates into CSVVGARGRTDTQYF.